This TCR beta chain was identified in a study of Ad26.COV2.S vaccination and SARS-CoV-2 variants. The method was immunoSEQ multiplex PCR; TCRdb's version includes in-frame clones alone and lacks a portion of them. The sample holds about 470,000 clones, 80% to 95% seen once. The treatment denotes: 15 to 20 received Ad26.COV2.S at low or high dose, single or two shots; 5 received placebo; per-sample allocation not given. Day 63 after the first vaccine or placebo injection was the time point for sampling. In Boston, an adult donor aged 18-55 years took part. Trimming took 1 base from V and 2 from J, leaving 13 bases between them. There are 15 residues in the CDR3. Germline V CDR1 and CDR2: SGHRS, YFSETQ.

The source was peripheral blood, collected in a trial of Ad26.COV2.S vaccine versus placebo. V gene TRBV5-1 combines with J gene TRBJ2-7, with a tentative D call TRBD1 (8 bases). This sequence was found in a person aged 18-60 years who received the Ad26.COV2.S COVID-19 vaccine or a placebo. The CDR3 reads CASSLTGGDPYEQYF. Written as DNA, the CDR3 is TGCGCCAGCAGCTTGACAGGGGGGGATCCCTACGAGCAGTACTTC.